These 29 T cell receptor beta chains share one sample of origin, sequenced in a study of OX40 agonist ivuxolimab in advanced cancers. Sequencing used immunoSEQ multiplex PCR; TCRdb keeps in-frame clones, though not all of them. The data contain roughly 77,000 clones, more than 80% of them seen just once; the ten biggest clones take up 2% to 3%. This sample comprised CD4+ or CD8+ T cells sorted from blood, obtained in a trial of the OX40 agonist ivuxolimab. Receptor source: an adult with an advanced solid tumor such as melanoma, head and neck, liver or kidney cancer.

The chain couples TRBV6-1 to TRBJ1-5; 7 bases are a match to TRBD1. Germline-derived CDR1 and CDR2 are MNHNS and SASEGT. The CDR3 totals 17 residues. V shed 2 bases, J shed 0 bases, and the junction held 7 bases outside the gene matches. CDR3 in DNA: TGTGCCAGCAGTGAACTTGGCAGGGGGGATAGCAATCAGCCCCAGCATTTT. It yields the protein CASSELGRGDSNQPQHF.

CDR3 DNA: TGTGCCAGCAGCCAACTTCGAATTAATGAAAAACTGTTTTTT. Its protein product is CASSQLRINEKLFF. The chain combines TRBV14 with TRBJ1-4; D is ambiguous. This CDR3 region has 14 residues. CDR1 and CDR2 (germline): SGHDN, FVKESK. V lost 2 bases, J lost 4 bases, and 8 bases lay in between.

V usage is TRBV5-5 and J usage is TRBJ2-2, with 8 bases that match TRBD2. Germline assignment: CDR1 SGHKS and CDR2 YYEKEE (reference sequence). Unmatched junction bases numbered 9, after V lost 4 bases and J lost 4 bases. This CDR3 has 16 residues. Here the CDR3 DNA reads TGTGCCAGCAGCCGACCGGGACTAGTTACCACCGGGGAGCTGTTTTTT. Translation: CASSRPGLVTTGELFF.

The chain employs TRBV30 and TRBJ1-4; D not resolved. V was clipped by 2 bases and J by 8 bases, with 15 bases between them. CDR1 is GTSNPN and CDR2 is SVGIG in the germline V gene (reference sequence). This CDR3 is 14 amino acids long. CDR3 sequence (DNA): TGTGCCTGGAGTCCCGGGTTGGGCGACGAAAAACTGTTTTTT. It codes for CAWSPGLGDEKLFF.

The rearrangement joins TRBV25-1 to TRBJ1-5; 10 bases align to TRBD1. The germline CDR1 and CDR2 sequences are MGHDK and SYGVNS. This CDR3 has 14 residues. With V trimmed by 8 bases and J by 6 bases, 7 bases remained unmatched. The CDR3 spells CASGTGDFLQPQHF. CDR3 DNA: TGTGCCAGCGGGACAGGGGATTTCCTTCAGCCCCAGCATTTT.

This clone showed up just once. This chain joins TRBV6-1 and TRBJ2-4; D may be TRBD1 (6 bases). Trimming took off 8 bases at V and 7 bases at J, with 18 bases between the two ends. Germline loops: CDR1 MNHNS, CDR2 SASEGT. The CDR3 is 14 amino acids. The CDR3 loop reads CASSRGLEINIQYF. The CDR3 DNA sequence: TGTGCCAGCTCAAGGGGGTTAGAGATCAACATTCAGTACTTC.

This clone was recorded a few times. The chain employs TRBV4-2 and TRBJ2-1; 9 bases map to TRBD1. CDR1 is LGHNA and CDR2 is YNFKEQ in the germline V gene. This CDR3 has 16 amino acids. Unmatched junction bases numbered 3, after V lost 0 bases and J lost 3 bases. This CDR3 reads CASSQDWDRDYNEQFF. The DNA for the CDR3 is TGTGCCAGCAGCCAAGATTGGGACAGGGACTACAATGAGCAGTTCTTC.

This chain uses TRBV27 with TRBJ2-7; TRBD1 aligns across 10 bases. Germline lookup yields CDR1 MNHEY and CDR2 SMNVEV (reference sequence). With V trimmed by 5 bases and J by 3 bases, 4 bases remained unmatched. This CDR3 comprises 14 residues. The CDR3 loop reads CASSKTGGVYEQYF. In nucleotides, the CDR3 is TGTGCCAGCAGTAAGACAGGGGGCGTCTACGAGCAGTACTTC.

This chain connects TRBV5-1 to TRBJ1-4; D call uncertain. CDR3 size: 14 residues. Trimming pared 0 bases from V and 0 bases from J, leaving 3 bases between. Per the germline V gene, CDR1 is SGHRS and CDR2 is YFSETQ. The CDR3 coding sequence is TGCGCCAGCAGCTTGGGAGCAACTAATGAAAAACTGTTTTTT. The encoded protein is CASSLGATNEKLFF.

DNA for the CDR3: TGTGCCAGCAGCCAGTCCGGTGTCGTAACGGAGACCCAGTACTTC. Its translation: CASSQSGVVTETQYF. The chain joins TRBV4-2 to TRBJ2-5; D is unresolved. The CDR3 runs 15 residues. With 3 bases removed from V and 5 bases from J, the gap between germline ends came to 16 bases. Germline CDR1 reads LGHNA; CDR2 reads YNFKEQ.

The V call is TRBV7-8, the J call TRBJ1-6; 8 positions match TRBD1. Germline trimming cut 3 bases from V and 10 bases from J; bases unmatched to any gene: 8. Germline V lookup: CDR1 SGHVS, CDR2 FQNEAQ. The CDR3 is 15 residues long. The CDR3: CASSFLPGQDSPLHF. The CDR3 DNA reads TGTGCCAGCAGCTTTCTTCCGGGACAGGACTCACCCCTCCACTTT.

The CDR3 is CASSVGYRGVTLNEKLFF. The CDR3 DNA reads TGTGCCAGCAGCGTAGGATACCGGGGGGTTACGTTAAATGAAAAACTGTTTTTT. The chain joins TRBV9 to TRBJ1-4, with a weak D call TRBD1 (5 bases). The CDR3 is made up of 18 amino acids. Germline V gene data show CDR1 as SGDLS and CDR2 as YYNGEE. The V and J ends lost 0 bases and 5 bases respectively, with 20 bases between them.

This chain uses TRBV6-6 with TRBJ2-2; D gene unclear. With 4 bases removed from V and 7 bases from J, the gap between germline ends came to 10 bases. The CDR3 sequence is 13 residues long. CDR1 and CDR2 from the germline V gene are MNHNY and SVGAGI (reference sequence). Here the CDR3 DNA reads TGTGCCAGCAGTTTGACCGGAAACGGGGAGCTGTTTTTT. Translating gives CASSLTGNGELFF.

This clone was seen a single time. The rearrangement joins TRBV7-9 to TRBJ1-2; 9 nucleotides match TRBD1. Germline values: CDR1 SEHNR, CDR2 FQNEAQ (reference sequence). Unmatched junction bases numbered 13, after V lost 5 bases and J lost 9 bases. The CDR3 covers 15 residues. The CDR3 is CASSPVSDRGASYTF. As DNA, the CDR3 is TGTGCCAGCAGCCCGGTTTCGGACAGGGGCGCGAGCTACACCTTC.

The chain has TRBV4-3 and TRBJ2-1; D remains ambiguous. V was pared by 0 bases and J by 2 bases, with 8 bases between. The CDR3 is 15 amino acids. Germline CDR1 and CDR2: LGHNA and YSLEER. CDR3 loop: CASSQDRSPYNEQFF. The DNA of the CDR3 is TGCGCCAGCAGCCAAGACCGGAGTCCCTACAATGAGCAGTTCTTC.

The chain couples TRBV7-2 to TRBJ1-5, with a tentative D call TRBD1 (5 bases). This CDR3 is 15 amino acids long. V was trimmed by 3 bases and J by 7 bases, leaving 16 bases between them. The germline gives CDR1 SGHTA, CDR2 FQGNSA. CDR3 region: CASSLGGASPQPQHF. CDR3 coding DNA: TGTGCCAGCAGCTTGGGGGGAGCTTCGCCCCAGCCCCAGCATTTT.

This sequence joins TRBV10-3 and TRBJ1-1, with TRBD1 identical over 10 bases. CDR3 length equals 13 residues. V dropped 8 bases and J dropped 1; count of bases not matched to a gene: 1. Germline CDR1 ENHRY, CDR2 SYGVKD. The CDR3 DNA is TGTGCCATCGGGGACAGGGGGAACACTGAAGCTTTCTTT. This translates into CAIGDRGNTEAFF.

Note on this clone: Different DNA sequences within this sample yield the same CDR3. The rearrangement links TRBV28 to TRBJ2-7; no reliable D call. V was trimmed by 7 bases and J by 7 bases, leaving 14 bases between them. CDR3 length equals 12 residues. CDR1 and CDR2 (germline): MDHEN, SYDVKM. CDR3 sequence (DNA): TGTGCCAGCAACGGTATTCTAGATGAGCAGTACTTC. This gives the protein CASNGILDEQYF.

The chain is built from TRBV28 and TRBJ1-1; a possible D gene is TRBD1 (5 bases). V lost 5 bases and J lost 1, with 17 bases in between. The length of the CDR3 is 16 residues. Germline lookup yields CDR1 MDHEN and CDR2 SYDVKM. The CDR3 DNA is TGTGCCAGCAGTCTCCCCGACGGCAGGGCGAACACTGAAGCTTTCTTT. This codes for CASSLPDGRANTEAFF.

Written as DNA, the CDR3 is TGCGCCAGCAGTGAGCCAACGGGACAGGGGAACCTTAATGAAAAACTGTTTTTT. This encodes CASSEPTGQGNLNEKLFF. The V call is TRBV10-1, the J call TRBJ1-4; TRBD1 aligns across 10 bases. The J segment lost 4 bases and the V segment lost 2 bases, leaving 10 bases of the junction unmatched. Germline loops: CDR1 WNHNN, CDR2 SYGVQD (reference sequence). The CDR3 contains 18 residues.

The V call is TRBV5-4, the J call TRBJ2-7; weak D call: TRBD1 (7 bases). Germline V lookup: CDR1 SGHNT, CDR2 YYREEE (reference sequence). Trimming took off 4 bases at V and 5 bases at J, with 16 bases between the two ends. The length of the CDR3 is 14 residues. The CDR3 region has the DNA TGTGCCAGCAGCGTGAAACAGGGGAGGAACGAGCAGTACTTC. This sequence encodes CASSVKQGRNEQYF.

This clone was observed a single time. The rearrangement uses TRBV4-1 and TRBJ1-6; D is possibly TRBD1 (5 bases). The CDR3 spans 17 residues. Per germline, CDR1 MGHRA and CDR2 YSYEKL. With 0 bases removed from V and 5 bases from J, the gap between germline ends came to 14 bases. The DNA for the CDR3 is TGCGCCAGCAGCCAAGAGCCCCCCAGGGTCCATAATTCACCCCTCCACTTT. The encoded protein is CASSQEPPRVHNSPLHF.

With regard to this clone: The same CDR3 arises from other DNA sequences in this sample as well. This chain joins TRBV28 and TRBJ2-3; 8 nucleotides align to TRBD1. The CDR3 totals 14 residues. CDR1 MDHEN and CDR2 SYDVKM come from the germline V gene. The ends lost 8 bases at V and 3 bases at J; junction bases unmatched: 7. CDR3 sequence reads: CASVSGGSTDTQYF. CDR3 DNA: TGTGCCAGCGTATCAGGGGGCTCGACAGATACGCAGTATTTT.

This chain joins TRBV5-1 and TRBJ2-7; D ambiguous. The CDR3 consists of 14 residues. Germline V CDR1 and CDR2: SGHRS, YFSETQ. The V gene lost 4 bases and the J gene lost 1 base, with 12 bases spanning the gap. In DNA, the CDR3 is TGCGCCAGCAGCCCGGACCCTGATTCCTACGAGCAGTACTTC. Protein sequence: CASSPDPDSYEQYF. The entire variable domain, with the rest obtained from reference TRBV5-1 and TRBJ2-7, is as follows: KAGVTQTPRYLIKTRGQQVTLSCSPISGHRSVSWYQQTPGQGLQFLFEYFSETQRNKGNFPGRFSGRQFSNSRSEMNVSTLELGDSALYLCASSPDPDSYEQYFGPGTRLTVT.

This clone has more than one count but fewer than ten. The V gene is TRBV18, the J gene TRBJ1-1, with TRBD1 as a possible D gene (5 bases). Trimming left V 2 bases short and J 3 bases short, with 7 bases between. The CDR3 is made up of 13 amino acids. CDR1 is KGHSH and CDR2 is LQKENI in the germline V gene. Here the CDR3 DNA reads TGTGCCAGCTCACCATCGACAGACACTGAAGCTTTCTTT. Translation: CASSPSTDTEAFF.

The chain joins TRBV27 to TRBJ2-2, with D unclear. The CDR3 totals 12 residues. V lost 8 bases and J lost 6, with 10 bases in between. In germline, CDR1 is MNHEY, CDR2 SMNVEV (reference sequence). In nucleotides, the CDR3 is TGTGCCAGCTCTCGCTTGGCCGGGGAGCTGTTTTTT. It specifies CASSRLAGELFF.

V is TRBV6-4 and J is TRBJ1-5; possible D gene TRBD1, 5 bases. This CDR3 has 15 amino acids. CDR1 and CDR2 (germline): MRHNA, SNTAGT. The V end lost 5 bases, the J end lost 7 bases, and 18 bases lay between the germline ends. In DNA, the CDR3 is TGTGCCAGCAGTACGGAAGGGGCTCCCGGACAGCCCCAGCATTTT. Protein: CASSTEGAPGQPQHF.

This clone was counted between two and nine times. V and J are TRBV11-1 and TRBJ1-2, with 8 bases matching TRBD1. V was pared by 5 bases and J by 8 bases, with 13 bases of the junction left unmatched. The germline CDR1 and CDR2 sequences are SGHAT and FQDESV (reference sequence). The CDR3 loop spans 15 amino acids. The CDR3 DNA reads as TGTGCCAGCAGCCCAACTACCGACAGGGGAAGAGGCTACACCTTC. Protein product: CASSPTTDRGRGYTF.

CDR3 DNA sequence: TGTGCCAGCAGGACGGGTTCAGATACGCAGTATTTT. Amino acids: CASRTGSDTQYF. The V and J genes are TRBV2 and TRBJ2-3, with D hard to call. There are 12 residues in the CDR3. Germline assignment: CDR1 SNHLY and CDR2 FYNNEI. Trimming cost V 6 bases and J 4 bases, with 8 bases left between them.